Listed below are T cell receptor beta chains from one sample, sequenced in a study of low-dose radiotherapy and immunotherapy resistance in tumors. TCRdb recomputed calls from the reads with MiXCR, one row per CDR3 protein. The table records roughly 54,000 distinct CDR3 sequences, about 25% of them present only once. The sample was PBMCs, taken before treatment. These receptors were taken from a male donor with prostate cancer. Both conserved end residues are part of each CDR3. The D gene is left open where the match is weak. Some rows have no size entry. The others give once, few or many, or a class for an expanded clone.

D	size	V	J	CDR3	DNA
NA	large	TRBV28	TRBJ2-7	CASRTRGGASSYEQYF	TGTGCCAGCAGAACCAGGGGGGGAGCTAGCTCCTACGAGCAGTACTTC
NA	many	TRBV6-2/TRBV6-3	TRBJ2-7	CASSYSQGLTYEQYF	TGTGCCAGCAGTTACTCCCAGGGGTTAACCTACGAGCAGTACTTC
NA	NA	TRBV29-1	TRBJ1-4	CSAGDGRHEKLFF	TGCAGCGCCGGGGACGGCCGACATGAAAAACTGTTTTTT
TRBD1	many	TRBV15	TRBJ2-5	CATSGPTGGSETQYF	TGTGCCACCAGCGGACCAACAGGGGGTTCGGAGACCCAGTACTTC
TRBD2	many	TRBV20-1	TRBJ2-1	CSAPGLAGGGGTNEQFF	TGCAGTGCACCGGGACTAGCGGGAGGAGGGGGGACCAATGAGCAGTTCTTC
NA	few	TRBV10-3	TRBJ2-3	CAIRADRTSTDTQYF	TGTGCCATCAGAGCGGACAGAACTAGCACAGATACGCAGTATTTT
NA	many	TRBV30	TRBJ2-7	CAWSDPGALYEQYF	TGTGCCTGGAGTGACCCCGGGGCCCTCTACGAGCAGTACTTC
TRBD2	few	TRBV5-1	TRBJ2-1	CASSEASGGNNEQFF	TGCGCCAGCAGCGAAGCTAGCGGGGGGAACAATGAGCAGTTCTTC
TRBD1	many	TRBV6-5	TRBJ2-7	CASRQIPGTGSYEQYF	TGTGCCAGCAGGCAGATCCCCGGGACAGGTAGCTACGAGCAGTACTTC
TRBD1	many	TRBV30	TRBJ2-2	CAWNTRGPGELFF	TGTGCCTGGAACACCAGGGGGCCCGGGGAGCTGTTTTTT
NA	many	TRBV7-3	TRBJ1-1	CASSSTGKSMNTEAFF	TGTGCCAGCAGCTCGACAGGAAAATCGATGAACACTGAAGCTTTCTTT
NA	many	TRBV18	TRBJ2-1	CASSPGQGRNNEQFF	TGTGCCAGCTCACCCGGGCAGGGACGGAACAATGAGCAGTTCTTC
TRBD2	many	TRBV5-5	TRBJ2-7	CASSPMTSPETHEQYF	TGTGCCAGCAGCCCCATGACTAGCCCAGAGACCCACGAGCAGTACTTC
TRBD1	NA	TRBV29-1	TRBJ2-7	CSAGQGASEQYF	TGCAGCGCGGGACAGGGGGCCAGCGAGCAGTACTTC
NA	NA	TRBV5-1	TRBJ2-1	CTSSLVRQVDEQFF	TGCACCAGCAGCTTGGTCCGGCAGGTGGATGAGCAGTTCTTC
TRBD1	many	TRBV10-1	TRBJ2-5	CASSDRRTGTAGRTQYF	TGCGCCAGCAGTGACCGACGGACAGGGACCGCCGGGCGGACCCAGTACTTC
NA	many	TRBV20-1	TRBJ2-3	CSASLNTQYF	TGCAGTGCTAGTCTCAATACGCAGTATTTT
NA	few	TRBV20-1	TRBJ2-5	CSAGAGGPLGETQYF	TGCAGTGCTGGGGCCGGAGGGCCGTTGGGAGAGACCCAGTACTTC
TRBD2	many	TRBV27	TRBJ2-3	CASSLFGYSGRTDTQYF	TGTGCCAGCAGTTTATTCGGCTACAGCGGGAGAACAGATACGCAGTATTTT
TRBD2	few	TRBV19	TRBJ2-1	CASSTSGSSYNEQFF	TGTGCCAGTAGCACTAGCGGGAGCTCCTACAATGAGCAGTTCTTC
TRBD1	many	TRBV4-1	TRBJ1-5	CASSQEGTGRGNQPQHF	TGCGCCAGCAGCCAAGAGGGGACAGGGAGAGGCAATCAGCCCCAGCATTTT
NA	many	TRBV6-2/TRBV6-3	TRBJ2-3	CAGSEDTGATDTQYF	TGTGCCGGTAGCGAGGACACCGGGGCTACAGATACGCAGTATTTT
NA	NA	TRBV28	TRBJ1-1	CASSFPRSFF	TGTGCCAGCAGTTTTCCCAGGTCTTTCTTT
TRBD2	NA	TRBV5-1	TRBJ2-1	CASSLSAGGVEQFF	TGCGCCAGCAGCTTGTCCGCGGGAGGGGTTGAGCAGTTCTTC
NA	many	TRBV2	TRBJ1-6	CASKPNTGPNSPLHF	TGTGCCAGCAAACCTAATACGGGGCCCAATTCACCCCTCCACTTT
TRBD1	NA	TRBV7-6	TRBJ1-6	CASSLMRQGDSPLHF	TGTGCCAGCAGCTTAATGAGACAGGGGGATTCACCCCTCCACTTT
NA	many	TRBV5-1	TRBJ2-2	CASSLEAPYTGELFF	TGCGCCAGCAGCTTGGAGGCCCCGTACACCGGGGAGCTGTTTTTT
TRBD1	many	TRBV5-6	TRBJ1-5	CASSRGQGGQPQHF	TGTGCCAGCAGCCGAGGACAGGGCGGTCAGCCCCAGCATTTT
NA	many	TRBV28	TRBJ1-5	CASSFVRSGSKGNQPQHF	TGTGCCAGCAGTTTTGTCCGATCAGGCTCCAAGGGCAATCAGCCCCAGCATTTT
TRBD1	many	TRBV29-1	TRBJ2-7	CSVRTGLSYEQYF	TGCAGCGTTCGGACAGGATTATCCTACGAGCAGTACTTC
NA	many	TRBV20-1	TRBJ2-3	CSARSRPGRGTDTQYF	TGCAGTGCTAGATCCCGTCCCGGGAGAGGCACAGATACGCAGTATTTT
NA	many	TRBV29-1	TRBJ2-7	CSVVLAYEQYF	TGCAGCGTTGTACTTGCCTACGAGCAGTACTTC
NA	many	TRBV29-1	TRBJ1-3	CSVGGAGNTIYF	TGCAGCGTTGGGGGTGCTGGAAACACCATATATTTT
NA	NA	TRBV5-1	TRBJ1-6	CASSFGAGQIDSPLHF	TGCGCCAGCAGCTTCGGAGCCGGACAGATTGATTCACCCCTCCACTTT
TRBD1	many	TRBV5-1	TRBJ2-3	CASFPGQGADTQYF	TGCGCCAGTTTCCCGGGACAGGGGGCAGATACGCAGTATTTT
NA	many	TRBV4-1	TRBJ2-1	CASSQVVGEQFF	TGCGCCAGCAGCCAAGTTGTGGGTGAGCAGTTCTTC
TRBD1	NA	TRBV5-8	TRBJ1-2	CASTQGTGGYGYTF	TGTGCCAGCACCCAAGGGACAGGGGGCTATGGCTACACCTTC
NA	many	TRBV4-1	TRBJ2-2	CASSQESQGGGELFF	TGCGCCAGCAGCCAAGAATCCCAGGGAGGAGGGGAGCTGTTTTTT
NA	NA	TRBV11-2	TRBJ2-1	CASSLGTWDLRGDNEQFF	TGTGCCAGCAGCTTAGGCACTTGGGACCTTAGGGGGGACAATGAGCAGTTCTTC
NA	NA	TRBV6-1	TRBJ2-3	CASSEERSTDTQYF	TGTGCCAGCAGTGAAGAGCGTAGCACAGATACGCAGTATTTT